Listed below are T cell receptor beta chains from one sample, sequenced in a study of blood T cells in healthy people across ages. TCRdb used MiXCR to reprocess the 5' RACE reads, holding one entry per CDR3 protein. The sample has hundreds of thousands of distinct CDR3 sequences; 58% are singletons. The sample taken for sequencing was blood. The receptors here all came from a man under 40 in good health. CDR3s include the opening cysteine and the closing phenylalanine or tryptophan. A D gene is named only where the DNA matches it firmly. Rows give clone size only sometimes, using once, few, many, or a class for an expanded clone.

d_call	clone_size	v_call	j_call	cdr3_aa	cdr3_nt
.	few	TRBV18	TRBJ2-4	CASSPGEEQYF	TGTGCCAGCTCACCGGGTGAGGAGCAGTACTTC
TRBD1	.	TRBV25-1	TRBJ1-1	CASSEGTGGTEAFF	TGTGCCAGCAGTGAAGGGACAGGGGGCACTGAAGCTTTCTTT
.	few	TRBV4-1	TRBJ1-1	CASSHVDSNTEAFF	TGCGCCAGCAGCCATGTCGACTCGAACACTGAAGCTTTCTTT
TRBD1	.	TRBV7-2	TRBJ1-4	CASSLNAPGTGEKLFF	TGTGCCAGCAGCTTGAACGCTCCAGGGACAGGGGAGAAACTGTTTTTT
.	.	TRBV3-1	TRBJ2-1	CASSQTQNEQFF	TGTGCCAGCAGCCAGACCCAGAATGAGCAGTTCTTC
.	few	TRBV4-3	TRBJ2-2	CASSQGYRIVGELFF	TGCGCCAGCAGCCAAGGGTACAGGATCGTCGGGGAGCTGTTTTTT
TRBD2	.	TRBV5-5	TRBJ2-3	CASSLPRLAGGTDTQYF	TGTGCCAGCAGCCTCCCACGACTAGCGGGGGGCACAGATACGCAGTATTTT
.	.	TRBV28	TRBJ1-5	CASSWGIISPQHF	TGTGCCAGCAGCTGGGGGATTATCAGCCCCCAGCATTTT
.	.	TRBV7-9	TRBJ2-7	CASSLGGLSHEQYF	TGTGCCAGCAGCTTAGGGGGCCTCTCCCACGAGCAGTACTTC
.	many	TRBV20-1	TRBJ2-1	CSARDGSGDNEQFF	TGCAGTGCTAGAGACGGGAGTGGCGACAATGAGCAGTTCTTC
.	.	TRBV7-2	TRBJ2-1	CASSLAGQLTNKQFF	TGTGCCAGCAGCTTAGCCGGACAGCTGACCAATAAGCAGTTCTTC
.	.	TRBV11-3	TRBJ2-5	CASSPGAGYEQSF	TGTGCCAGCAGCCCCGGGGCGGGGTACGAGCAGTCCTTC
.	.	TRBV3-1	TRBJ2-5	CASSQPGVSETQYF	TGTGCCAGCAGCCAGCCCGGGGTTTCCGAGACCCAGTACTTC
TRBD2	.	TRBV5-1	TRBJ2-1	CASSMGLAGGYNEQFF	TGCGCCAGCAGCATGGGACTAGCGGGGGGGTACAATGAGCAGTTCTTC
TRBD1	.	TRBV7-9	TRBJ1-2	CASSLLPGQRYGYTF	TGTGCCAGCAGCCTATTACCGGGACAGCGCTATGGCTACACCTTC
.	.	TRBV13	TRBJ2-7	CASSPRSAHEQYF	TGTGCCAGCAGCCCCCGGTCGGCCCACGAGCAGTACTTC
TRBD2	.	TRBV4-1	TRBJ2-1	CASSQGLAGRVPYNEQFF	TGCGCCAGCAGCCAGGGACTAGCGGGGAGAGTCCCCTACAATGAGCAGTTCTTC
TRBD2	few	TRBV20-1	TRBJ2-3	CSARAGTSLSDTQYF	TGCAGTGCTAGAGCCGGGACTAGTCTCTCAGATACGCAGTATTTT
TRBD1	once	TRBV18	TRBJ1-5	CASSPGDSRNQPQHF	TGTGCCAGCTCACCAGGGGACAGCCGCAATCAGCCCCAGCATTTT
.	few	TRBV29-1	TRBJ2-7	CSVPSGDTYEQYF	TGCAGCGTTCCCTCAGGGGACACCTACGAGCAGTACTTC
TRBD2	.	TRBV3-1	TRBJ2-7	CASSEGTSGAYEQYF	TGTGCCAGCAGCGAAGGCACTAGCGGGGCCTACGAGCAGTACTTC
TRBD1	.	TRBV20-1	TRBJ2-3	CSANGQGPGDTQYF	TGCAGTGCTAATGGACAGGGGCCAGGAGATACGCAGTATTTT
.	.	TRBV7-2	TRBJ2-4	CASSFYLGLIQYF	TGTGCCAGCAGCTTCTATTTAGGTTTGATTCAGTACTTC
.	.	TRBV4-3	TRBJ2-3	CASSQDSPGHRTDTQYF	TGCGCCAGCAGCCAAGATAGCCCGGGCCACAGAACAGATACGCAGTATTTT
.	.	TRBV5-6	TRBJ1-2	CASSWKARIGTYYTF	TGTGCCAGCAGCTGGAAGGCACGTATCGGAACATACTACACCTTC
TRBD2	.	TRBV28	TRBJ2-4	CASSEMLAGGPGAKNIQYF	TGTGCCAGCAGTGAAATGCTAGCGGGAGGGCCTGGAGCCAAAAACATTCAGTACTTC
.	.	TRBV7-2	TRBJ2-7	CASSTFRDAAQYF	TGTGCCAGCAGCACTTTTAGGGATGCCGCTCAGTACTTC